Described below is a single T cell receptor beta chain sequence and its context. In the authors' methods: It was from reference gene primer amplification that nucleated cell counts were estimated. TCRdb's table, derived via immunoSEQ multiplex PCR, lists solely in-frame clones and lacks some. That table gives V, J and clone size, and the DNA gave D and trimming. This table holds around 500,000 clones, 80% to 90% found once. The V segment lost 4 bases and the J segment 1 base; nucleotides outside the gene matches: 4. CDR1 SGDLS and CDR2 YYNGEE come from the germline V gene. CDR3 length: 15 residues. The data were taken from a study of blood T cell repertoires in COVID-19. As for the study in general: PBMCs, B-cell-depleted T cells, or T cells were the source of the cDNA or gDNA that made up the material.

Sequencing input: peripheral blood. The source is a human donor in a cohort sampled during active COVID-19. The chain combines TRBV9 with TRBJ1-4; 7 nucleotides align to TRBD1. The DNA for the CDR3 is TGTGCCAGCAGCCCACGACAGGGAACTAATGAAAAACTGTTTTTT. Its protein product is CASSPRQGTNEKLFF.